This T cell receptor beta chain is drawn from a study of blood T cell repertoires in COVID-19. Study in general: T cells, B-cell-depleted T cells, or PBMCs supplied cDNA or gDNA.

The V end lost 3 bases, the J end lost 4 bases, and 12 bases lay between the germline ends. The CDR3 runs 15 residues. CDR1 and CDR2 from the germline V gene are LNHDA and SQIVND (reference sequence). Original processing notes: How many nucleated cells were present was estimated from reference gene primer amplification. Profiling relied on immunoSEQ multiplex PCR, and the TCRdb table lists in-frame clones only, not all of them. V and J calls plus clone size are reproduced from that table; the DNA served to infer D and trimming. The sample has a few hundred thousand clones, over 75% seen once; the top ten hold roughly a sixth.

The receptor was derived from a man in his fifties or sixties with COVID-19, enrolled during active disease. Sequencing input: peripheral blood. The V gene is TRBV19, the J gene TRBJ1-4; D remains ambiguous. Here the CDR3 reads CASSIGGAFNEKLFF. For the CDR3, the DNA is TGTGCCAGTAGTATTGGCGGCGCATTTAATGAAAAACTGTTTTTT.